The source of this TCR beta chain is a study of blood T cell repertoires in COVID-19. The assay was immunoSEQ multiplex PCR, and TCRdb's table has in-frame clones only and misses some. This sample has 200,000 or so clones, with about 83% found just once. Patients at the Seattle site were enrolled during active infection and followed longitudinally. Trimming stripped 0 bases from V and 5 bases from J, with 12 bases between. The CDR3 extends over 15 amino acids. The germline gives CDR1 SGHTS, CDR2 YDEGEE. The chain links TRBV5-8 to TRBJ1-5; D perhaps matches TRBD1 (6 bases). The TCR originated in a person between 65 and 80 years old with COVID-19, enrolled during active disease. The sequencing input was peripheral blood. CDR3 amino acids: CASSLAGDVDQPQHF. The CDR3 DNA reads TGTGCCAGCAGCTTGGCAGGGGATGTAGATCAGCCCCAGCATTTT. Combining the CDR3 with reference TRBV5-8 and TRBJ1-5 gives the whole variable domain EAGVTQSPTHLIKTRGQQATLRCSPISGHTSVYWYQQALGLGLQFLLWYDEGEERNRGNFPPRFSGRQFPNYSSELNVNALELEDSALYLCASSLAGDVDQPQHFGDGTRLSIL.